Included here is one T cell receptor (beta chain) sequence, with context. The data derive from a study of blood T cell repertoires in COVID-19. About the study: Researchers got acute and convalescent COVID-19 samples from the United States, Italy and Spain.

Study processing details: For nucleated cells, counts were estimated from reference gene primer amplification. TCRdb's table, derived via immunoSEQ multiplex PCR, lists solely in-frame clones and lacks some. D and trimming were read from the DNA, whereas the V and J calls and clone size are those reported in that table. This table holds 20,000 to 25,000 clones, more than 75% found once. Material for sequencing was peripheral blood. The sequence came from a man aged 45-65 years with active COVID-19.

CDR3 sequence reads: CASSLAGQGANQPQHF. In nucleotides, the CDR3 is TGTGCCAGCAGCTTGGCCGGACAGGGGGCGAATCAGCCCCAGCATTTT. The chain employs TRBV5-6 and TRBJ1-5; 11 positions agree with TRBD1. The junction had 3 bases not matched to a gene; V was cut back by 0 bases and J by 4 bases. This CDR3 comprises 16 residues. Germline V gives CDR1 SGHDT, CDR2 YYEEEE.